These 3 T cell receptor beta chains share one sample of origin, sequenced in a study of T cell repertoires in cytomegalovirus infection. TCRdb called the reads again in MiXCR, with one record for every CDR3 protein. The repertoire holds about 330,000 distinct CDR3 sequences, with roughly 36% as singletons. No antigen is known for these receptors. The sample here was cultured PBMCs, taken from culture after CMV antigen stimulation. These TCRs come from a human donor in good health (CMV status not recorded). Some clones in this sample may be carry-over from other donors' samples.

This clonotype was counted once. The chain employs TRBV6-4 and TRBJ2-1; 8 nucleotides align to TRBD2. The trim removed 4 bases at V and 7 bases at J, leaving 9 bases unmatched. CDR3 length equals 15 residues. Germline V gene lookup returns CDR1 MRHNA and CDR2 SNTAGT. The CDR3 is CASSAEVAGLNEQFF. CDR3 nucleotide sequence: TGTGCCAGCAGTGCTGAGGTAGCGGGGCTAAATGAGCAGTTCTTC.

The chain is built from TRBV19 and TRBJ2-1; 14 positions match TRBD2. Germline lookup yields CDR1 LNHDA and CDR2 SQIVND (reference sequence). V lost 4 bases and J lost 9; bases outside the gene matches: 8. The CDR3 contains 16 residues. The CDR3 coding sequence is TGTGCCAGTAGTACCGGACTAGCGGGAGGTGTTGGTGAGCAGTTCTTC. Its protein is CASSTGLAGGVGEQFF.

Here the CDR3 DNA reads TGCAGCGTTCTCCTCAGGGGGGAGCAGTACGTC. This sequence encodes CSVLLRGEQYV. V usage is TRBV29-1 and J usage is TRBJ2-7, with 7 positions matching TRBD1. V was clipped by 5 bases and J by 7 bases; unmatched bases: 5. CDR3 length: 11 residues. Germline CDR1 SQVTM, CDR2 ANQGSEA.